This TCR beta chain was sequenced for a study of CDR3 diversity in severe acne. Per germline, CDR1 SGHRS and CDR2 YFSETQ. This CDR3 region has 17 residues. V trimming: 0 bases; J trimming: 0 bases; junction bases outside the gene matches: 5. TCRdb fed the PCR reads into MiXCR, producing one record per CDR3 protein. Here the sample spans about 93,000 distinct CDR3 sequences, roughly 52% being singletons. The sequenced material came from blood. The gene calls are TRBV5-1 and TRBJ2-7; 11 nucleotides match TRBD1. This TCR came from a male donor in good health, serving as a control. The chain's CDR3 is CASSLAGTGGNSYEQYF. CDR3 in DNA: TGCGCCAGCAGCTTGGCCGGGACAGGGGGAAACTCCTACGAGCAGTACTTC.